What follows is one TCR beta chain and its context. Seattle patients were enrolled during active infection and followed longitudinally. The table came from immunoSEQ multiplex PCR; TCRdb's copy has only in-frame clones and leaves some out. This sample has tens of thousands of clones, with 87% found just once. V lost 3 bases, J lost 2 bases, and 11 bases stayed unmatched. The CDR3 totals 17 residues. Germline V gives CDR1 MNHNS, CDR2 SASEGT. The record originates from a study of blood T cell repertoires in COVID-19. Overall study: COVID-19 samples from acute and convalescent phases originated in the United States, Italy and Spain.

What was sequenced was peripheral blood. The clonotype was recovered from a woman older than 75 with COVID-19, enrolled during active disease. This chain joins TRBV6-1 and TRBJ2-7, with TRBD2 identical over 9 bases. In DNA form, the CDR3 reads TGTGCCAGCAGTGACGCCCCCGGGGTAGCGGGGGCCTACGAGCAGTACTTC. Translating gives CASSDAPGVAGAYEQYF.